There are many counts of the clone carrying this T cell receptor beta chain. Its specificity is not known. Points from the study as a whole: In terms of TCR gene usage, tumor memory CD4+ T cells clustered together with blood and lymph node memory CD4+ cells, as well as with lymph node naive CD4+ cells.

Each CDR3 protein gets one entry after TCRdb re-called the 5' RACE reads with MiXCR. Here the sample spans about 41,000 distinct CDR3 sequences, less than 30% being singletons. The source material was memory CD4+ T cells sorted from a lymph node. Subset: memory CD4+ T cells, CD4+CD45RO+CD25-. The sequence was obtained from a female donor with breast cancer.

DNA for the CDR3: TGCGCCAGCAGCCAGGCAGAACAGGGGGCGGGTCAGCCCCAGCATTTT. Its translation is CASSQAEQGAGQPQHF. The V and J genes are TRBV4-1 and TRBJ1-5; 9 bases fit TRBD1. V gave up 3 bases and J gave up 6 bases; unmatched junction bases: 9. CDR1 is MGHRA, CDR2 YSYEKL, per germline. The CDR3 consists of 16 residues.